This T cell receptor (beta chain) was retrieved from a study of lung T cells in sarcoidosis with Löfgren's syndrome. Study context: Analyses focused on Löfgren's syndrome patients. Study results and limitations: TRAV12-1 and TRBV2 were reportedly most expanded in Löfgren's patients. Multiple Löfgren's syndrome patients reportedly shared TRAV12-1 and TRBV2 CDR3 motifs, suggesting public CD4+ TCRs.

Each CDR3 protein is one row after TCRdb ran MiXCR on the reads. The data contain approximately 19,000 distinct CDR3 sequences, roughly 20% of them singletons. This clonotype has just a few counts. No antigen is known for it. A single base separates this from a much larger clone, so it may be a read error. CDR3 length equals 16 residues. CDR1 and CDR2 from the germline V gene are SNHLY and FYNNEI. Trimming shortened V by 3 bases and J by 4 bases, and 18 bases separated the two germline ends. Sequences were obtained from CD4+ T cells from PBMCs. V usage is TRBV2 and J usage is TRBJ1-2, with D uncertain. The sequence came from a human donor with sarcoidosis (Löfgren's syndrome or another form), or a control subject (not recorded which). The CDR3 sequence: CASSEVREVSPYGYTF. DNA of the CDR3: TGTGCCAGCAGTGAGGTTCGGGAGGTGTCACCCTATGGCTACACCTTC.